Presented here are 4 T cell receptor beta chains from one specimen sequenced in a study of identical twins. Using its own MiXCR run on the 5' RACE reads, TCRdb lists one record per CDR3 protein. The table has about 290,000 distinct CDR3 sequences, roughly 9% seen once. In addition, the sample was reused for a study of yellow fever vaccine responses in identical twins.

The sequencing input was CD8+ T cells sorted from blood. The source of these receptors is a woman aged 18-29 years in good health.

The rearrangement uses TRBV4-2 and TRBJ2-3; no reliable D call. The germline V gene has CDR1 LGHNA and CDR2 YNFKEQ. V was shortened by 1 base and J by 4 bases, with 15 bases between the two germline ends. The CDR3 length is 16 residues. Here the CDR3 reads CASSQGSVGYADTQYF. The CDR3 region has the DNA TGTGCCAGCAGCCAAGGATCGGTCGGGTACGCAGATACGCAGTATTTT.

Ten or more counts support this clonotype. The J gene is TRBJ2-1, the V gene TRBV28; 7 nucleotides align to TRBD2. The germline V gene encodes CDR1 MDHEN and CDR2 SYDVKM. The J segment lost 6 bases and the V segment lost 7 bases, leaving 15 bases of the junction unmatched. This CDR3 region has 16 residues. In DNA form, the CDR3 reads TGTGCCAGCACTCTCGCCCAGAGCGGGGCTACCAATGAGCAGTTCTTC. Protein sequence: CASTLAQSGATNEQFF.

This clonotype was seen more than once but under ten times. V gene TRBV4-3 combines with J gene TRBJ2-5; TRBD1 is a possible D gene (5 bases). V was shortened by 0 bases and J by 1 base, with 12 bases between the two germline ends. Germline lookup yields CDR1 LGHNA and CDR2 YSLEER. The CDR3 consists of 16 residues. Here the CDR3 DNA reads TGCGCCAGCAGCCAAGACGTGACAGACTCCCAAGAGACCCAGTACTTC. Translating gives CASSQDVTDSQETQYF.

The chain employs TRBV7-2 and TRBJ2-3; D is uncertain. Germline lookup yields CDR1 SGHTA and CDR2 FQGNSA. V was clipped by 2 bases and J by 0 bases, with 12 bases between them. The CDR3 runs 16 residues. The CDR3 here is CASSLFPDISTDTQYF. For the CDR3, the DNA is TGTGCCAGCAGCTTATTCCCGGATATTAGCACAGATACGCAGTATTTT.